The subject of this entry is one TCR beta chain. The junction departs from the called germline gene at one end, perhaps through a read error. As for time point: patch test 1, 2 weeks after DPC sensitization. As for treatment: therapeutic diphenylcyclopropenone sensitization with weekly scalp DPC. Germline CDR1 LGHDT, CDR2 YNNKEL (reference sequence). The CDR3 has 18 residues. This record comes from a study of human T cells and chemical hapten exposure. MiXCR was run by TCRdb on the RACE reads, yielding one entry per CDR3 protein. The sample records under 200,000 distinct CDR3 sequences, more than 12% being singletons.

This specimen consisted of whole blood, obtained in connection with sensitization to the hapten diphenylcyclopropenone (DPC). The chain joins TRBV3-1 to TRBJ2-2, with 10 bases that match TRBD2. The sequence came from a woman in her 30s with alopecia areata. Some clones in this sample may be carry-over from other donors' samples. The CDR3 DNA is TGCGCCAGCAGCCAAGAGGCCCTAGCGGGAGTTCTGACCGGGGAGCTGTTTTTT. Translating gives CASSQEALAGVLTGELFF.